The sequence of this T cell receptor (beta chain) was determined in a study of T cell responses to AZD1222 COVID-19 vaccine. Points from the study as a whole: Females made up more of the donors, who were largely white British, and clonal diversity may have come out too low. Baseline antibody screening turned up just a handful of seropositive AZD1222 recipients. After two AZD1222 doses, spike-specific TCR breadth and depth rose versus day 0. Repertoire sampling occurred only after the peak T cell response.

TCRdb's table, derived via immunoSEQ multiplex PCR, lists solely in-frame clones and lacks some. The sample lists fewer than 150,000 clones, about 91% seen once, with approximately 5.4% in the top ten. Germline V gene data show CDR1 as KGHSH and CDR2 as LQKENI. V was clipped by 0 bases and J by 2 bases, with 8 bases between them. This CDR3 spans 14 amino acids. Concerning this clone itself: As yet, its antigen is unknown. Other DNA variants within this sample encode the same CDR3.

This specimen consisted of peripheral blood, obtained on day 0 of AZD1222 vaccination. The receptor was isolated from an adult in good health. The chain is built from TRBV18 and TRBJ2-7; a possible D gene is TRBD2 (6 bases). In DNA, the CDR3 is TGTGCCAGCTCACCACCGGGACTTACCTACGAGCAGTACTTC. It specifies CASSPPGLTYEQYF.